A single sample is the source of the 30 T cell receptor beta chains below, sequenced in a study. TCRdb used MiXCR to reprocess the RT-PCR reads, holding one entry per CDR3 protein. The data show approximately 720,000 distinct CDR3 sequences, over 12% seen once. Sequencing was carried out using memory CD4+ T cells from blood. The receptors come from a female donor in good health, serving as a healthy control.

The chain couples TRBV5-1 to TRBJ1-5, with D unclear. V dropped 4 bases and J dropped 5 bases, with 10 bases sitting between them. The CDR3 runs 13 residues. CDR1 and CDR2 from the germline V gene are SGHRS and YFSETQ. The CDR3: CASSPALDQPQHF. The CDR3 DNA follows: TGCGCCAGCAGCCCCGCTTTAGATCAGCCCCAGCATTTT.

The genes are TRBV5-6 and TRBJ2-3, with D perhaps TRBD1 (7 bases). Germline CDR1 SGHDT, CDR2 YYEEEE. The CDR3 spans 15 residues. V dropped 3 bases and J dropped 8 bases, with 19 bases sitting between them. The CDR3 reads CASSSGGLRSGTQYF. CDR3 sequence (DNA): TGTGCCAGCAGCTCAGGGGGGCTTCGTAGTGGTACGCAGTATTTT. Full variable domain (remainder filled in from reference TRBV5-6 and TRBJ2-3): DAGVTQSPTHLIKTRGQQVTLRCSPKSGHDTVSWYQQALGQGPQFIFQYYEEEERQRGNFPDRFSGHQFPNYSSELNVNALLLGDSALYLCASSSGGLRSGTQYFGPGTRLTVL.

Ten or more counts support this clonotype. The chain carries TRBV20-1 and TRBJ2-1, with 9 positions matching TRBD2. Germline V lookup: CDR1 DFQATT, CDR2 SNEGSKA (reference sequence). The CDR3 covers 15 residues. J lost 0 bases, V lost 3 bases, and 3 bases had no gene match. CDR3 sequence: CSASSSGISYNEQFF. In DNA form, the CDR3 reads TGCAGTGCTAGTTCTAGCGGGATCTCCTACAATGAGCAGTTCTTC.

This clonotype has ten or more counts. V usage is TRBV10-3 and J usage is TRBJ2-7, with 8 bases fitting TRBD2. Germline V gives CDR1 ENHRY, CDR2 SYGVKD. There are 16 residues in the CDR3. The junction had 11 bases not matched to a gene; V was cut back by 4 bases and J by 3 bases. This CDR3 reads CAISGASGTRSYEQYF. CDR3 nucleotide sequence: TGTGCCATCAGTGGGGCATCCGGGACTAGGAGCTACGAGCAGTACTTC.

J is TRBJ2-1 and V is TRBV6-5, with 8 bases fitting TRBD1. The CDR3 runs to 16 residues. Losses at the gene ends were 6 bases for V and 7 bases for J; bases not matched to a gene: 14. The germline V gene has CDR1 MNHEY and CDR2 SVGAGI. CDR3 DNA: TGTGCCAGCAGAAGGGGCCAGGGGGCGGGCTATAATGAGCAGTTCTTC. This encodes CASRRGQGAGYNEQFF.

There are many counts of this clonotype. V and J are TRBV25-1 and TRBJ2-7, with 14 nucleotides matching TRBD2. The CDR3 contains 15 residues. Germline loops: CDR1 MGHDK, CDR2 SYGVNS. With V trimmed by 8 bases and J by 6 bases, 9 bases remained unmatched. As DNA, the CDR3 is TGTGCCAGCGGGACTAGCGGGAGTTTTGTTAGCGAGCAGTACTTC. This gives the protein CASGTSGSFVSEQYF.

J is TRBJ1-1 and V is TRBV6-6; D is unresolved. Germline V gene lookup returns CDR1 MNHNY and CDR2 SVGAGI (reference sequence). The V end was cut by 6 bases, the J end by 7 bases, with 18 bases between. This CDR3 comprises 14 residues. The CDR3 sequence is CASRLWTGGNEAFF. The CDR3 DNA reads TGTGCCAGCAGACTATGGACGGGAGGTAATGAAGCTTTCTTT.

This clonotype has more than one count but fewer than ten. The chain joins TRBV28 to TRBJ1-1, with no clear D. V lost 2 bases to trimming and J lost 6 bases, with 13 bases between them. Germline CDR1 and CDR2: MDHEN and SYDVKM. The CDR3 contains 14 residues. The CDR3 nucleotides read TGTGCCAGCAGTTTAGGCAGGTTGATAGCTGAAGCTTTCTTT. It codes for CASSLGRLIAEAFF.

This clonotype was picked up a small number of times. The rearrangement uses TRBV3-1 and TRBJ1-1; 8 positions match TRBD1. Trimming removed 8 bases from V and 4 bases from J; junction bases left unmatched: 9. The germline V gene encodes CDR1 LGHDT and CDR2 YNNKEL (reference sequence). The CDR3 loop spans 14 amino acids. The chain's CDR3 is CASPRTGHPTEAFF. CDR3 nucleotide sequence: TGTGCCAGCCCTCGGACAGGGCATCCCACTGAAGCTTTCTTT.

The chain is built from TRBV7-2 and TRBJ2-3; D is perhaps TRBD1 or TRBD2 (5 bases each). Trimming pared 5 bases from V and 4 bases from J, leaving 13 bases between. Germline CDR1 reads SGHTA; CDR2 reads FQGNSA. CDR3 length: 14 amino acids. The DNA for the CDR3 is TGTGCCAGCAGCCCTGGGACCCCGTCAGATACGCAGTATTTT. Its protein product is CASSPGTPSDTQYF.

There are a few counts of this clonotype. The genes are TRBV11-2 and TRBJ2-2; TRBD2 aligns across 9 bases. Germline V gene data show CDR1 as SGHAT and CDR2 as FQNNGV. With 4 bases clipped from V and 0 bases from J, the junction kept 3 bases outside the gene matches. CDR3 length: 16 residues. CDR3 sequence (DNA): TGTGCCAGCAGCTCACCTAGCGGGACGAACACCGGGGAGCTGTTTTTT. Its translation: CASSSPSGTNTGELFF.

The chain has TRBV20-1 and TRBJ2-1, with TRBD2 identical over 8 bases. In germline, CDR1 is DFQATT, CDR2 SNEGSKA (reference sequence). J was trimmed by 2 bases and V by 5 bases; bases with no gene match: 8. The CDR3 consists of 15 residues. The CDR3 region has the DNA TGCAGTGCTCCTCCCGGGACTAGAGCCTACAATGAGCAGTTCTTC. Its protein product is CSAPPGTRAYNEQFF.

This clonotype was seen at least ten times. This sequence joins TRBV5-1 and TRBJ2-2, with D perhaps TRBD1 (7 bases). The CDR3 is 15 amino acids. Germline V gene data show CDR1 as SGHRS and CDR2 as YFSETQ. With 3 bases removed from V and 2 bases from J, the gap between germline ends came to 11 bases. The CDR3 DNA follows: TGCGCCAGCAGCTCCCAGGGGGGTAACACCGGGGAGCTGTTTTTT. This encodes CASSSQGGNTGELFF.

At least ten counts were recorded for this clonotype. This chain links TRBV7-8 with TRBJ2-2; possibly TRBD2 for D (6 bases). This CDR3 is 14 amino acids long. Germline CDR1 and CDR2: SGHVS and FQNEAQ. The germline V and J ends were trimmed by 6 bases and 6 bases, with 14 bases remaining between them. CDR3 DNA: TGTGCCAGCAGGGTTCTAGCGTCCGCCGGGGAGCTGTTTTTT. Protein sequence: CASRVLASAGELFF.

This clonotype was found a few times. The genes are TRBV27 and TRBJ1-6, with D possibly matching TRBD1 (5 bases). The V gene's germline CDR1 is MNHEY and CDR2 SMNVEV (reference sequence). Trimming shortened V by 3 bases and J by 7 bases, and 13 bases separated the two germline ends. This CDR3 contains 15 residues. The CDR3 here is CASSFGGVGNSPLHF. CDR3 DNA sequence: TGTGCCAGCAGTTTTGGGGGTGTGGGGAATTCACCCCTCCACTTT.

The chain carries TRBV28 and TRBJ1-3, with D tentatively TRBD1 (5 bases). The CDR3 consists of 11 residues. V was clipped by 10 bases and J by 2 bases, with 6 bases between them. The germline CDR1 and CDR2 sequences are MDHEN and SYDVKM. The CDR3 DNA follows: TGTGCCACCAGGGCTGGAAACACCATATATTTT. Its translation is CATRAGNTIYF.

At least ten counts were recorded for this clonotype. The chain uses TRBV12-3 or TRBV12-4 and TRBJ1-2; weak D call: TRBD1 (6 bases). Between the trimmed V and J ends, which lost 0 bases and 6 bases, there was a span of 11 bases. The CDR3 totals 14 residues. CDR3 bases: TGTGCCAGCAGTTTAGCGCGGGGGGCGGATGGCTACACCTTC. Its protein product is CASSLARGADGYTF.

This clonotype was seen ten or more times. V is TRBV29-1 and J is TRBJ2-1; D is possibly TRBD1 (6 bases). The V end lost 3 bases, the J end lost 10 bases, and 13 bases lay between the germline ends. Germline V gene lookup returns CDR1 SQVTM and CDR2 ANQGSEA. The CDR3 spans 12 residues. CDR3 protein: CSVDMPGQEQFF. DNA for the CDR3: TGCAGCGTTGACATGCCCGGACAGGAGCAGTTCTTC.

Regarding this clonotype: A junction end diverges from the germline sequence, so it may reflect a read error. V gene TRBV27 combines with J gene TRBJ2-3, with no clear D. Germline lookup yields CDR1 MNHEY and CDR2 SMNVEV (reference sequence). The CDR3 is made up of 14 amino acids. The CDR3 reads CASRLFASTDTQYF. CDR3 nucleotide sequence: TGTGCCAGCAGATTATTCGCGAGCACAGATACGCAGTATTTT.

This clonotype was observed a handful of times. The gene calls are TRBV4-3 and TRBJ1-4; D gene unclear. The CDR3 length is 16 residues. Germline CDR1 is LGHNA and CDR2 is YSLEER. V shed 2 bases and J shed 6 bases, with 16 bases lying between them. The CDR3 sequence: CASSQNWLAGDEKLFF. CDR3 in DNA: TGCGCCAGCAGCCAAAATTGGTTAGCAGGCGATGAAAAACTGTTTTTT.

The chain links TRBV20-1 to TRBJ2-4; 7 bases are a match to TRBD2. V gave up 1 base and J gave up 8 bases; unmatched junction bases: 8. CDR1 and CDR2 from the germline V gene are DFQATT and SNEGSKA (reference sequence). The CDR3 has 14 residues. CDR3 sequence reads: CSARGSEGRDIQYF. The CDR3 DNA is TGCAGTGCTAGAGGGTCGGAAGGGAGGGACATTCAGTACTTC.

This clonotype was seen ten or more times. The genes are TRBV20-1 and TRBJ2-2, with 7 nucleotides matching TRBD1. The CDR3 totals 17 residues. The germline CDR1 and CDR2 sequences are DFQATT and SNEGSKA (reference sequence). The V gene end was trimmed by 1 base and the J gene end by 7 bases; junction bases not matched to a gene: 15. This CDR3 reads CSARGPKGDRLDGELFF. CDR3 nucleotide sequence: TGCAGTGCTAGAGGCCCTAAGGGGGACAGACTGGACGGGGAGCTGTTTTTT.

The chain is built from TRBV20-1 and TRBJ1-1, with a possible D match to TRBD1 (6 bases). Trimming took 2 bases from V and 4 from J, leaving 17 bases between them. The CDR3 runs 15 residues. Per germline, CDR1 DFQATT and CDR2 SNEGSKA (reference sequence). CDR3 in amino acids: CSARRGALWSTEAFF. The CDR3 nucleotides read TGCAGTGCTAGAAGGGGGGCCCTTTGGAGCACTGAAGCTTTCTTT.

This clonotype showed up many times. CDR3 residues: CASSSKGGDTDTQYF. CDR3 sequence (DNA): TGTGCCAGCAGCTCTAAGGGCGGGGACACAGATACGCAGTATTTT. V usage is TRBV7-9 and J usage is TRBJ2-3; TRBD2 is a possible D gene (6 bases). The CDR3 has 15 residues. CDR1 is SEHNR and CDR2 is FQNEAQ in the germline V gene (reference sequence). Trimming left V 4 bases short and J 2 bases short, with 13 bases between. Full variable domain (remainder filled in from reference TRBV7-9 and TRBJ2-3): DTGVSQNPRHKITKRGQNVTFRCDPISEHNRLYWYRQTLGQGPEFLTYFQNEAQLEKSRLLSDRFSAERPKGSFSTLEIQRTEQGDSAMYLCASSSKGGDTDTQYFGPGTRLTVL.

Only a few counts were recorded for this clonotype. The rearrangement uses TRBV9 and TRBJ2-7, with D possibly being TRBD1 (6 bases). CDR1 and CDR2 (germline): SGDLS, YYNGEE. CDR3 length: 17 amino acids. V lost 0 bases and J lost 5, with 21 bases in between. Here the CDR3 DNA reads TGTGCCAGCAGCGTAGGTGGGGGCGTAAAGTTCTCTAACGAGCAGTACTTC. Translating it yields CASSVGGGVKFSNEQYF.

This clonotype was recorded at least ten times. The V gene is TRBV4-3, the J gene TRBJ2-7, with D possibly TRBD2 on 6 matching bases. The CDR3 is 15 residues long. The V and J ends lost 3 bases and 2 bases respectively, with 14 bases between them. Germline V gives CDR1 LGHNA, CDR2 YSLEER. Here the CDR3 reads CASSHTSSPAYEQYF. The DNA for the CDR3 is TGCGCCAGCAGCCACACTAGCTCTCCTGCCTACGAGCAGTACTTC.

In regard to this clonotype: One junction end does not reproduce the germline sequence, and a read error may be involved. This chain links TRBV28 with TRBJ2-3; D may be TRBD2 (6 bases). This CDR3 has 14 residues. CDR1 MDHEN and CDR2 SYDVKM come from the germline V gene. The CDR3, as DNA: TGTGCCAGCAGTTCCCGGGGACTTCAAGATAAGCAGTATTTT. As protein: CASSSRGLQDKQYF.

This clonotype was found a few times. The chain links TRBV6-1 to TRBJ1-3; TRBD1 agrees at 7 bases. The ends lost 6 bases at V and 0 bases at J; junction bases unmatched: 5. The CDR3 extends over 15 amino acids. Germline lookup yields CDR1 MNHNS and CDR2 SASEGT. The CDR3: CASRRDRTSGNTIYF. The DNA for the CDR3 is TGTGCCAGCAGGAGGGACAGAACCTCTGGAAACACCATATATTTT.

This clonotype showed up many times. J is TRBJ2-1 and V is TRBV12-3 or TRBV12-4; 7 bases line up with TRBD2. The V gene end was trimmed by 3 bases and the J gene end by 9 bases; junction bases not matched to a gene: 11. This CDR3 region has 15 residues. As DNA, the CDR3 is TGTGCCAGCAGTTTTATGGGGACTACCTCCCCTGAGCAGTTCTTC. It encodes CASSFMGTTSPEQFF.

The table lists this clonotype with a few counts. The rearrangement links TRBV3-1 to TRBJ1-1; no definite D call. This CDR3 has 13 residues. Germline assignment: CDR1 LGHDT and CDR2 YNNKEL (reference sequence). V lost 6 bases and J lost 3, with 11 bases in between. The CDR3 loop reads CASSSLRDTEAFF. CDR3 DNA: TGTGCCAGCAGTAGCCTCCGGGACACTGAAGCTTTCTTT.